Given below is one TCR beta chain in context. Combining a sample-barcoded 5' primer with a J-beta primer mix, a second PCR ran for about 6 to 11 cycles. TCRdb redid the calling of the 5' RACE reads with MiXCR, one entry per CDR3 protein. The sample comprises around 1.5 million distinct CDR3 sequences, approximately 59% of which are singletons, and roughly 6.3% rests with the top ten. This specimen belongs to a study of blood T cells in healthy people across ages. The CDR3 has 13 amino acids. Germline values: CDR1 GTSNPN, CDR2 SVGIG (reference sequence). V dropped 6 bases and J dropped 6 bases, with 18 bases sitting between them.

The sample taken for sequencing was blood. This chain links TRBV30 with TRBJ2-7; D not certain. This TCR derives from a man between 18 and 35 years old in good health. This CDR3 is CACRGPALGEQYF. CDR3 bases: TGTGCCTGCCGTGGTCCGGCCCTTGGCGAGCAGTACTTC.